A selection of T cell receptor beta chains follows, all from one sample in a study of blood T cell repertoires in COVID-19. Method: immunoSEQ multiplex PCR; TCRdb's copy keeps in-frame clones and lacks some. The data hold over 200,000 clones, with 87% observed a single time. Sequencing was done on a sample of peripheral blood. Receptors were obtained from a man in his forties with active or convalescent COVID-19. Both conserved end residues are part of each CDR3. The D gene is left open where the match is weak. Clone sizes are given selectively: once, few, many, or a class where the clone is expanded.

v_call: TRBV5-6
cdr3_length: 16
clone_size: -
d_call: TRBD1
j_call: TRBJ1-5
cdr3_aa: CASSLWGTVSHQPQHF
cdr3_nt: TGTGCCAGCAGCCTTTGGGGGACAGTCTCGCATCAGCCCCAGCATTTT

v_call: TRBV6-5
cdr3_length: 16
clone_size: -
d_call: -
j_call: TRBJ2-2
cdr3_aa: CASSYGNRLETGELFF
cdr3_nt: TGTGCCAGCAGTTACGGGAACAGGTTAGAAACCGGGGAGCTGTTTTTT

v_call: TRBV3-1/TRBV3-2
cdr3_length: 12
clone_size: -
d_call: -
j_call: TRBJ2-1
cdr3_aa: CASSQQYNEQFF
cdr3_nt: TGTGCCAGCAGCCAACAATACAATGAGCAGTTCTTC

v_call: TRBV9
cdr3_length: 13
clone_size: -
d_call: -
j_call: TRBJ2-6
cdr3_aa: CASSTGGANVLTF
cdr3_nt: TGTGCCAGCAGCACCGGGGGAGCCAACGTCCTGACTTTC

v_call: TRBV4-2
cdr3_length: 13
clone_size: -
d_call: -
j_call: TRBJ2-3
cdr3_aa: CASSQGTSGSQYF
cdr3_nt: TGTGCCAGCAGCCAAGGGACTTCGGGTTCGCAGTATTTT

v_call: TRBV7-3
cdr3_length: 13
clone_size: -
d_call: TRBD1
j_call: TRBJ1-2
cdr3_aa: CASSAGQSYGYTF
cdr3_nt: TGTGCCAGCAGCGCGGGACAGAGCTATGGCTACACCTTC

v_call: TRBV19
cdr3_length: 15
clone_size: -
d_call: -
j_call: TRBJ2-2
cdr3_aa: CASSFTSSYAGELFF
cdr3_nt: TGTGCCAGTAGTTTCACCTCTAGCTATGCCGGGGAGCTGTTTTTT

v_call: TRBV3-1/TRBV3-2
cdr3_length: 16
clone_size: -
d_call: -
j_call: TRBJ2-2
cdr3_aa: CASSPGNRVNTGELFF
cdr3_nt: TGTGCCAGCAGCCCAGGGAACAGGGTGAACACCGGGGAGCTGTTTTTT

v_call: TRBV5-1
cdr3_length: 14
clone_size: -
d_call: TRBD1
j_call: TRBJ1-1
cdr3_aa: CASSPGQGITEAFF
cdr3_nt: TGCGCCAGCAGCCCAGGACAGGGGATCACTGAAGCTTTCTTT

v_call: TRBV19
cdr3_length: 14
clone_size: -
d_call: TRBD1
j_call: TRBJ2-7
cdr3_aa: CASSVRDRVWEQYF
cdr3_nt: TGTGCCAGTAGTGTCCGGGACAGGGTGTGGGAGCAGTACTTC

v_call: TRBV4-1
cdr3_length: 15
clone_size: once
d_call: -
j_call: TRBJ1-5
cdr3_aa: CASSQEPQGNQPQHF
cdr3_nt: TGCGCCAGCAGCCAAGAACCCCAGGGAAATCAGCCCCAGCATTTT

v_call: TRBV5-5
cdr3_length: 14
clone_size: few
d_call: TRBD1
j_call: TRBJ1-2
cdr3_aa: CASSLGQGANGYTF
cdr3_nt: TGTGCCAGCAGCTTGGGACAGGGGGCGAATGGCTACACCTTC

v_call: TRBV30
cdr3_length: 14
clone_size: once
d_call: TRBD1
j_call: TRBJ2-2
cdr3_aa: CALGQESLTGELFF
cdr3_nt: TGTGCCTTGGGACAGGAGAGTCTCACCGGGGAGCTGTTTTTT

v_call: TRBV6-5
cdr3_length: 13
clone_size: -
d_call: TRBD2
j_call: TRBJ2-3
cdr3_aa: CASRGGGTDTQYF
cdr3_nt: TGTGCCAGCAGAGGCGGGGGTACAGATACGCAGTATTTT

v_call: TRBV7-9
cdr3_length: 13
clone_size: -
d_call: -
j_call: TRBJ1-1
cdr3_aa: CASQGEGGTEAFF
cdr3_nt: TGTGCCAGCCAAGGGGAGGGCGGCACTGAAGCTTTCTTT

v_call: TRBV19
cdr3_length: 14
clone_size: -
d_call: -
j_call: TRBJ1-1
cdr3_aa: CAVRGGTWNTEAFF
cdr3_nt: TGTGCCGTAAGGGGGGGGACTTGGAACACTGAAGCTTTCTTT

v_call: TRBV30
cdr3_length: 15
clone_size: -
d_call: -
j_call: TRBJ1-5
cdr3_aa: CAWSVRGGYYQPQHF
cdr3_nt: TGTGCCTGGAGTGTACGCGGGGGCTATTATCAGCCCCAGCATTTT

v_call: TRBV21-1
cdr3_length: 17
clone_size: -
d_call: -
j_call: TRBJ2-6
cdr3_aa: CASSSKKLESGANVLTF
cdr3_nt: TGTGCCAGCAGCTCTAAGAAGCTGGAGTCTGGGGCCAACGTCCTGACTTTC

v_call: TRBV18
cdr3_length: 19
clone_size: -
d_call: TRBD2
j_call: TRBJ2-7
cdr3_aa: CASSPTLASGRKGSYEQYF
cdr3_nt: TGTGCCAGCTCACCGACGTTGGCTAGCGGGAGAAAGGGCTCCTACGAGCAGTACTTC

v_call: TRBV29-1
cdr3_length: 12
clone_size: -
d_call: TRBD1
j_call: TRBJ1-2
cdr3_aa: CSVDRRGQGYTF
cdr3_nt: TGCAGCGTTGATCGCAGGGGGCAAGGCTACACCTTC

v_call: TRBV7-9
cdr3_length: 17
clone_size: -
d_call: TRBD1
j_call: TRBJ1-1
cdr3_aa: CASSPTGQGIMNTEAFF
cdr3_nt: TGTGCCAGCAGCCCCACGGGACAGGGGATAATGAACACTGAAGCTTTCTTT

v_call: TRBV28
cdr3_length: 14
clone_size: -
d_call: TRBD1
j_call: TRBJ1-2
cdr3_aa: CASSPGTGAYGYTF
cdr3_nt: TGTGCCAGCAGTCCTGGGACAGGGGCCTATGGCTACACCTTC

v_call: TRBV3-1/TRBV3-2
cdr3_length: 20
clone_size: -
d_call: TRBD1
j_call: TRBJ2-2
cdr3_aa: CASSQYRGPDDRGSTGELFF
cdr3_nt: TGTGCCAGCAGCCAATATAGGGGACCGGATGACAGGGGGAGCACCGGGGAGCTGTTTTTT

v_call: TRBV28
cdr3_length: 16
clone_size: -
d_call: TRBD1
j_call: TRBJ1-5
cdr3_aa: CASSLLTGESNQPQHF
cdr3_nt: TGTGCCAGCAGTCTGCTGACAGGGGAAAGCAATCAGCCCCAGCATTTT

v_call: TRBV6-2/TRBV6-3
cdr3_length: 15
clone_size: -
d_call: -
j_call: TRBJ1-1
cdr3_aa: CASSQQGSLGTEAFF
cdr3_nt: TGTGCCAGCAGTCAACAGGGCAGCTTGGGCACTGAAGCTTTCTTT

v_call: TRBV6-5
cdr3_length: 14
clone_size: -
d_call: TRBD1
j_call: TRBJ2-3
cdr3_aa: CASSRDRVTDTQYF
cdr3_nt: TGTGCCAGCAGTAGGGACAGGGTCACAGATACGCAGTATTTT

v_call: TRBV19
cdr3_length: 12
clone_size: -
d_call: -
j_call: TRBJ1-1
cdr3_aa: CASTQGNTEAFF
cdr3_nt: TGTGCCAGTACTCAGGGGAACACTGAAGCTTTCTTT

v_call: TRBV5-1
cdr3_length: 15
clone_size: -
d_call: -
j_call: TRBJ1-4
cdr3_aa: CASSRTMQRNEKLFF
cdr3_nt: TGCGCCAGCAGCCGTACAATGCAGAGGAATGAAAAACTGTTTTTT

v_call: TRBV28
cdr3_length: 16
clone_size: -
d_call: TRBD1
j_call: TRBJ2-1
cdr3_aa: CASSLIGTGGYNEQFF
cdr3_nt: TGTGCCAGCAGCCTTATTGGAACAGGGGGTTACAATGAGCAGTTCTTC

v_call: TRBV27
cdr3_length: 16
clone_size: -
d_call: TRBD2
j_call: TRBJ2-7
cdr3_aa: CASSIASGTSIVGQYF
cdr3_nt: TGTGCCAGCAGTATAGCTTCCGGGACTAGCATTGTTGGGCAGTACTTC

v_call: TRBV7-2
cdr3_length: 15
clone_size: -
d_call: TRBD1
j_call: TRBJ1-4
cdr3_aa: CASSSRRTGNEKLFF
cdr3_nt: TGTGCCAGCAGCTCCCGGCGGACAGGGAATGAAAAACTGTTTTTT

v_call: TRBV27
cdr3_length: 16
clone_size: -
d_call: TRBD1
j_call: TRBJ2-1
cdr3_aa: CASSLLGTGDTNEQFF
cdr3_nt: TGTGCCAGCAGTTTACTAGGGACAGGGGATACTAATGAGCAGTTCTTC

v_call: TRBV21-1
cdr3_length: 16
clone_size: -
d_call: -
j_call: TRBJ1-3
cdr3_aa: CASSNPGQDSGNTIYF
cdr3_nt: TGTGCCAGCAGCAACCCGGGACAGGACTCTGGAAACACCATATATTTT

v_call: TRBV5-6
cdr3_length: 15
clone_size: -
d_call: TRBD1
j_call: TRBJ1-2
cdr3_aa: CASSFLTGRDYGYTF
cdr3_nt: TGTGCCAGCAGCTTCCTGACAGGGCGCGACTATGGCTACACCTTC

v_call: TRBV7-2
cdr3_length: 13
clone_size: -
d_call: -
j_call: TRBJ1-3
cdr3_aa: CASTQGRGNTIYF
cdr3_nt: TGTGCCAGCACTCAGGGCCGGGGAAACACCATATATTTT

v_call: TRBV19
cdr3_length: 15
clone_size: -
d_call: -
j_call: TRBJ1-1
cdr3_aa: CASSMGPLKNTEAFF
cdr3_nt: TGTGCCAGTAGTATGGGGCCCTTGAAGAACACTGAAGCTTTCTTT

v_call: TRBV5-1
cdr3_length: 16
clone_size: -
d_call: -
j_call: TRBJ1-6
cdr3_aa: CASSLGVRVSDSPLHF
cdr3_nt: TGCGCCAGCAGCCTAGGGGTTAGGGTGTCGGATTCACCCCTCCACTTT

v_call: TRBV30
cdr3_length: 12
clone_size: -
d_call: TRBD1
j_call: TRBJ1-3
cdr3_aa: CASGQGGNTIYF
cdr3_nt: TGTGCCTCTGGACAGGGAGGAAACACCATATATTTT

v_call: TRBV7-6
cdr3_length: 15
clone_size: -
d_call: TRBD1
j_call: TRBJ2-3
cdr3_aa: CASSRTGADTDTQYF
cdr3_nt: TGTGCCAGCAGCAGGACAGGGGCGGACACAGATACGCAGTATTTT

v_call: TRBV2
cdr3_length: 15
clone_size: -
d_call: -
j_call: TRBJ2-6
cdr3_aa: CASRDDSSGANVLTF
cdr3_nt: TGTGCCAGCAGGGACGACAGCTCTGGGGCCAACGTCCTGACTTTC

v_call: TRBV7-9
cdr3_length: 13
clone_size: -
d_call: -
j_call: TRBJ1-2
cdr3_aa: CASSFGVTYGYTF
cdr3_nt: TGTGCCAGCAGCTTCGGGGTGACCTATGGCTACACCTTC

v_call: TRBV4-1
cdr3_length: 15
clone_size: -
d_call: -
j_call: TRBJ1-2
cdr3_aa: CASSHRQGTNYGYTF
cdr3_nt: TGCGCCAGCAGCCACCGCCAGGGGACGAACTATGGCTACACCTTC

v_call: TRBV5-1
cdr3_length: 18
clone_size: few
d_call: -
j_call: TRBJ2-5
cdr3_aa: CASSPSISMAVFQETQYF
cdr3_nt: TGCGCCAGCAGCCCATCCATCAGTATGGCCGTGTTTCAAGAGACCCAGTACTTC

v_call: TRBV3-1/TRBV3-2
cdr3_length: 17
clone_size: -
d_call: -
j_call: TRBJ1-3
cdr3_aa: CASSQDGRGRIGNTIYF
cdr3_nt: TGTGCCAGCAGTCAAGATGGGAGGGGTCGAATTGGAAACACCATATATTTT

v_call: TRBV11-2
cdr3_length: 15
clone_size: -
d_call: TRBD1
j_call: TRBJ2-7
cdr3_aa: CASSPRQGASYEQYF
cdr3_nt: TGTGCCAGCAGCCCCCGACAGGGGGCCTCCTACGAGCAGTACTTC

v_call: TRBV5-4
cdr3_length: 15
clone_size: -
d_call: TRBD1
j_call: TRBJ1-2
cdr3_aa: CASSSRGQGASGYTF
cdr3_nt: TGTGCCAGCAGCAGCAGGGGACAGGGGGCTAGTGGCTACACCTTC